This TCR beta chain was captured in a study of T cells in Graves' hyperthyroidism and ophthalmopathy. This clonotype was seen a handful of times. Germline V gene data show CDR1 as SNHLY and CDR2 as FYNNEI. The CDR3 is made up of 15 amino acids. V trimming: 7 bases; J trimming: 4 bases; junction bases outside the gene matches: 6. From RNA transcripts, TCR beta CDR3 regions were amplified. RT-PCR in the first round (using the HTBI primer set) targeted the TCR CDR3. In TCRdb, the multiplex PCR reads were re-called with MiXCR into one record per CDR3 protein. This sample carries under 750,000 distinct CDR3 sequences, approximately 19% of them seen once, and the ten largest clones take 16%.

The genes are TRBV2 and TRBJ2-1, with 11 nucleotides matching TRBD1. The receptor was isolated from a woman aged 45 to 65 with Graves' hyperthyroidism that later progressed to Graves' ophthalmopathy. What was sequenced was blood. The CDR3 spells CASKGQGAAYNEQFF. The CDR3, as DNA: TGTGCCAGCAAAGGACAGGGGGCCGCGTACAATGAGCAGTTCTTC.